This T cell receptor beta chain is from a study of T-cell memory formation after mild COVID-19 (dated by TCRdb to the early 2020s). For the study in its entirety: TCR sequence clusters from the two donors were largely donor specific. In two donors, T-cell clones that expanded and contracted after mild COVID-19 were followed by sequencing TCRalpha and TCRbeta repertoires longitudinally. The cohort was made up of two young adult volunteers, one female and one male, who were previously healthy. Beyond this particular receptor, the publication reports: The study covered only a couple of mild cases, and larger cohorts including severe cases with pre-infection samples were considered necessary. Balanced CD4/CD8 phenotypes were observed for clones contracting from day 15 to 85, whereas a bias towards CD4+ was observed for a second wave of clones expanding from day 15 to 37. Some responding clones were detected in pre-infection memory, which suggested that pre-existing cross-reactive memory T cells had joined the SARS-CoV-2 response. Contracting CD4+ clones turned up mainly in the CM and EM memory subsets, whereas EMRA was where CD8+ clones were enriched. The second-wave clones that peaked on day 37 were not confirmed to be SARS-CoV-2 specific.

Ficoll-Paque density gradient centrifugation was used to isolate PBMCs. As for this clonotype: This receptor's antigen is unknown. Base quality data are lacking; no much larger clone is found one base away.

The sequencing machine was an Illumina NovaSeq 6000. cDNA libraries for TCRalpha and TCRbeta were prepared by 5'RACE using constant-segment primers, with sample barcodes and unique molecular identifiers added. Trizol reagent was used to extract RNA from every sample. Amplification of the libraries took two PCR steps, and the second step added a second sample barcode plus Illumina TruSeq adapters. Libraries were sequenced on an Illumina NovaSeq with 2 x 150 bp paired-end reads. As for the original processing: The reads were demultiplexed and collapsed into UMI-guided consensus sequences using migec v1.2.7. Using mixcr v2.1.11, UMI consensuses were aligned to TRA and TRB V and J templates and then assembled into clonotypes. Expanded or contracted clonotypes were those called significant by both edgeR and NoisET, with noise models trained on biological replicates. For edgeR calls, the cutoffs were a false discovery rate-adjusted p below 0.01 and a log2 fold-change threshold of 1. PCA with hierarchical clustering of max-normalized trajectories of the 1000 most abundant clonotypes was used as exploratory dynamics analysis. Separately sequenced CD4+ and CD8+ repertoires were used to assign the CD4 or CD8 phenotype of responding clones. TCRdb's own reprocessing of the public reads used fastp at Q25 and MiXCR and kept productive beta chains. CDR3 protein duplicates are merged, each entry listing the most common genes and DNA. These V and J calls rely on TCRdb rather than the paper's analysis. Counted in this sample were roughly 500,000 distinct CDR3 sequences; roughly 21% of them appeared once. Jointly, the top ten make up roughly an eighth of the sample.

The sequenced material came from PBMCs or a T cell subset sorted from them (not recorded which). The clonotype originates from an adult woman who had mild COVID-19 (a few samples of this study predate the infection). The sample titles of this study are shuffled in the database, so cell type and time point are left out; the donor was told from shared clones.

The bases are TGTGCTACTGGGGACAGGGGGTCCTACGAGCAGTACTTC. It encodes CATGDRGSYEQYF. In this chain, TRBV7-8 is recombined with TRBJ2-7; 11 central nucleotides agree with TRBD1. CDR1 and CDR2 (SGHVS, FQNEAQ) derive from the germline V gene. From cysteine to phenylalanine, the CDR3 is 13 amino acids long. Kept here is only the CDR3 DNA, which spans 39 bases and is read in frame from base 1.